What follows describes a single T cell receptor beta chain. Original methodology: Cell counts per sample came from amplifying reference gene primers. Assay: immunoSEQ multiplex PCR; the TCRdb copy retains only in-frame clones and omits some. V and J calls and clone size follow that table, whereas D and trimming were derived from the DNA. The profile shows about 81,000 clones, roughly 84% of them singletons. V was clipped by 0 bases and J by 5 bases, with 10 bases between them. The length of the CDR3 is 15 residues. Germline V gene sequence: CDR1 MNHEY, CDR2 SVGEGT. The source of the sample is a study of blood T cell repertoires in COVID-19. For the study at large: Sample material is recorded as cDNA or gDNA derived from T cells, B-cell-depleted T cells, or PBMCs.

The chain links TRBV6-2 or TRBV6-3 to TRBJ1-4; tentative D call: TRBD1 (5 bases). This clonotype originated in a woman between 65 and 79 years old with acute or convalescent COVID-19. Sequenced: peripheral blood. CDR3 DNA: TGTGCCAGCAGTTACTCGAAGGCAGGGAATGAAAAACTGTTTTTT. This encodes CASSYSKAGNEKLFF.